The sequence of this T cell receptor (beta chain) was determined in a study of T-cell reconstitution after alpha-beta-depleted transplantation in children. Construction of the TCRbeta library involved unique molecular identifiers. TCRdb used MiXCR to reprocess the PCR reads, holding one entry per CDR3 protein. This sample has about 690,000 distinct CDR3 sequences, with around 16% found just once. This clonotype was counted between two and nine times. This receptor was taken from a human donor who donated a stem cell graft to a child with acute myeloid leukemia. The sample was PBMCs from the stem cell graft donor, taken from the stem cell graft.

CDR3 DNA sequence: TGTGCCAGCAGCTTAGCGCAAACAGTGGGGAACACTGAAGCTTTCTTT. Protein product: CASSLAQTVGNTEAFF. The chain combines TRBV7-2 with TRBJ1-1; D uncertain. The V gene's germline CDR1 is SGHTA and CDR2 FQGNSA. This CDR3 has 16 residues. V was cut by 0 bases and J by 1 base, with 12 bases left in between.